One sample yielded the 7 T cell receptor beta chains listed below, sequenced in a study of Graves' ophthalmopathy and Graves' hyperthyroidism. TCR beta CDR3 amplification used RNA transcripts. RT-PCR was first run with HTBI primers, then multiplex PCR in a second round. TCRdb fed the multiplex PCR reads into MiXCR, producing one record per CDR3 protein. The sample contains 150,000 or so distinct CDR3 sequences, less than 45% of which appear only once. Specimen: peripheral blood. The receptors were sampled from a woman between 40 and 55 years old with Graves' ophthalmopathy.

This clonotype was recorded at least ten times. A junction end diverges from the germline sequence, so it may reflect a read error. V is TRBV18 and J is TRBJ2-7; weak D call: TRBD1 (6 bases). Germline CDR1 and CDR2: KGHSH and LQKENI. CDR3 length equals 15 residues. The CDR3: CASSPEQGSSNEQYF. In DNA, the CDR3 is TGTGCCAGCTCACCGGAACAGGGAAGCTCCAACGAGCAGTACTTC.

The V gene is TRBV20-1, the J gene TRBJ2-5, with 13 bases that match TRBD2. This CDR3 contains 18 residues. Trimming at V came to 3 bases and at J to 3 bases, leaving 13 bases not matched to a gene. Germline CDR1 DFQATT, CDR2 SNEGSKA (reference sequence). As DNA, the CDR3 is TGCAGTGCTAGTCTACTAGCGGGAGGGCCCCCGATGGAAGAGACCCAGTACTTC. This translates into CSASLLAGGPPMEETQYF.

This clonotype was seen ten or more times. V is TRBV27 and J is TRBJ2-7; D is ambiguous. CDR1 is MNHEY, CDR2 SMNVEV, per germline (reference sequence). V was cut by 3 bases and J by 0 bases, with 9 bases left in between. This CDR3 has 14 residues. CDR3 in amino acids: CASSLNGLSYEQYF. The CDR3 coding sequence is TGTGCCAGCAGTTTGAACGGCCTCTCCTACGAGCAGTACTTC.

CDR3 sequence reads: CASRSREGTEAFF. CDR3 DNA: TGTGCCAGCAGGTCCAGGGAAGGCACTGAAGCTTTCTTT. The V call is TRBV12-3 or TRBV12-4, the J call TRBJ1-1, with D tentatively TRBD1 (5 bases). The CDR3 loop spans 13 amino acids. V lost 6 bases and J lost 4, with 12 bases in between.

This chain joins TRBV6-2 or TRBV6-3 and TRBJ2-5; D is possibly TRBD1 (5 bases). The germline V and J ends were trimmed by 2 bases and 1 base, with 14 bases remaining between them. Germline CDR1 and CDR2: MNHEY and SVGEGT. This CDR3 is 16 amino acids long. DNA of the CDR3: TGTGCCAGCAGTTACGTCAGGGTGAGAGCCCAAGAGACCCAGTACTTC. As protein: CASSYVRVRAQETQYF.

This clonotype was found many times. The chain couples TRBV7-2 to TRBJ1-5, with D possibly TRBD1 on 6 matching bases. The germline V gene encodes CDR1 SGHTA and CDR2 FQGNSA. The germline V and J ends were trimmed by 5 bases and 11 bases, with 13 bases remaining between them. The CDR3 runs to 12 residues. In DNA, the CDR3 is TGTGCCAGCAGCCCGCAGGAGGGGGCCCAGCATTTT. Encoded protein: CASSPQEGAQHF.

This clonotype has just one count. This chain uses TRBV11-1 with TRBJ2-2; TRBD1 might be the D (5 bases). This CDR3 is 14 amino acids long. Deletions cut 6 bases from V and 6 bases from J, with 14 bases between. Looked up from germline, CDR1 is SGHAT and CDR2 is FQDESV (reference sequence). CDR3 in DNA: TGTGCCAGCAGTTCTGGGGCCCGGGCCGGGGAGCTGTTTTTT. The encoded protein is CASSSGARAGELFF.